The clone carrying this TCR beta chain was seen at least ten times. No antigen is known for it. Amplification targeted TCR beta CDR3 regions from RNA transcripts. In the first-round RT-PCR of the TCR CDR3, the HTBI primer set was used. TCRdb re-analysed the multiplex PCR reads in MiXCR, keeping a single row per CDR3 protein. This sample yields 350,000 to 500,000 distinct CDR3 sequences, of which approximately 14% are seen a single time; about 4.9% belongs to the top ten. This entry belongs to a study of T cells in Graves' hyperthyroidism and ophthalmopathy. Study-wide results and caveats: Most clonotypes that expanded in the thyroid above 0.001 also showed up in blood. Using 13 V-J features, a model discriminated ophthalmopathy from stable hyperthyroidism.

The sample comprised blood. This clonotype was sampled from a woman between 18 and 29 years old with Graves' hyperthyroidism.

The CDR3 nucleotides read TGTGCCAGCAGCTCCGGAGGGGGCGGGAGAGGATTAGAGACCCAGTACTTC. Encoded protein: CASSSGGGGRGLETQYF. The J gene is TRBJ2-5, the V gene TRBV9, with D perhaps matching TRBD1 or TRBD2 (7 bases each). V lost 4 bases and J lost 4, with 23 bases in between. Germline CDR1 SGDLS, CDR2 YYNGEE. The CDR3 has 17 residues. The full variable domain, rest sourced from reference TRBV9 and TRBJ2-5, is DSGVTQTPKHLITATGQRVTLRCSPRSGDLSVYWYQQSLDQGLQFLIQYYNGEERAKGNILERFSAQQFPDLHSELNLSSLELGDSALYFCASSSGGGGRGLETQYFGPGTRLLVL.